Each of the 18 T cell receptor beta chains below was sequenced from the same sample in a study of T cells after yellow fever vaccination. TCRdb analysed the 5' RACE reads with MiXCR anew, one entry per CDR3 protein. The sample holds some 390,000 distinct CDR3 sequences, under 7.5% seen once. Sequencing used PBMCs, obtained 5 days after the yellow fever booster vaccination. The receptors come from a man aged 30 to 39 who received the YFV17D yellow fever vaccine.

The sample holds a few counts of this clonotype. The chain employs TRBV20-1 and TRBJ2-1; D may correspond to TRBD1 or TRBD2 (5 bases each). This CDR3 has 16 amino acids. Germline values: CDR1 DFQATT, CDR2 SNEGSKA (reference sequence). V gave up 1 base and J gave up 0 bases, with 13 bases separating them. In nucleotides, the CDR3 is TGCAGTGCTAGAGGTGGGGGACCGAGCTCCTACAATGAGCAGTTCTTC. This encodes CSARGGGPSSYNEQFF.

V gene TRBV19 combines with J gene TRBJ2-1; TRBD2 matches 7 bases. CDR1 is LNHDA and CDR2 is SQIVND in the germline V gene (reference sequence). The CDR3 covers 13 residues. After removal of 6 bases from V and 5 bases from J, the junction contained 4 bases not matched to a gene. The CDR3 region is CASRVGTNNEQFF. The CDR3 DNA reads TGTGCCAGTAGGGTAGGGACTAACAATGAGCAGTTCTTC. Supplemented by reference TRBV19 and TRBJ2-1, the full variable domain reads DGGITQSPKYLFRKEGQNVTLSCEQNLNHDAMYWYRQDPGQGLRLIYYSQIVNDFQKGDIAEGYSVSREKKESFPLTVTSAQKNPTAFYLCASRVGTNNEQFFGPGTRLTVL.

The chain uses TRBV12-3 or TRBV12-4 and TRBJ1-2, with 7 bases lining up with TRBD1. The CDR3 is 15 residues long. Trimming removed 5 bases from V and 6 bases from J; junction bases left unmatched: 12. The CDR3 bases are TGTGCCAGCAGTCCGAGACAGGGAGCTCTCAATGGCTACACCTTC. Its translation: CASSPRQGALNGYTF.

This clonotype was detected only a few times. The chain recombines TRBV5-1 with TRBJ2-1; tentatively, D is TRBD2 (5 bases). The germline V and J ends were trimmed by 4 bases and 8 bases, with 10 bases remaining between them. The germline CDR1 and CDR2 sequences are SGHRS and YFSETQ. There are 12 residues in the CDR3. This CDR3 is CASSTPGDEQFF. The CDR3 DNA reads TGCGCCAGCAGCACCCCCGGGGATGAGCAGTTCTTC.

This clonotype was found many times. The J gene is TRBJ1-4, the V gene TRBV27; D not resolved. This CDR3 spans 13 amino acids. Germline V lookup: CDR1 MNHEY, CDR2 SMNVEV (reference sequence). The ends were cut back, 4 bases at V and 7 bases at J, with 10 bases in the middle. DNA of the CDR3: TGTGCCAGCAGTTATCGTACCCGTGAAAAACTGTTTTTT. Translating it yields CASSYRTREKLFF.

The rearrangement links TRBV14 to TRBJ1-2; D gene unclear. CDR1 and CDR2 (germline): SGHDN, FVKESK. The V end lost 8 bases, the J end lost 0 bases, and 25 bases lay between the germline ends. CDR3 length: 18 amino acids. The CDR3 loop is CASARLRPAPPPNYGYTF. CDR3 nucleotide sequence: TGTGCCAGCGCCAGACTGAGGCCAGCACCCCCCCCTAACTATGGCTACACCTTC.

At least ten counts were recorded for this clonotype. The gene calls are TRBV24-1 and TRBJ2-3; tentatively, D is TRBD2 (7 bases). The CDR3 runs to 18 residues. Germline assignment: CDR1 KGHDR and CDR2 SFDVKD. V was clipped by 3 bases and J by 1 base, with 19 bases between them. The CDR3 DNA is TGTGCCACCAGTGATACCTCCGGACTAGGGGGGGGCACAGATACGCAGTATTTT. Its translation: CATSDTSGLGGGTDTQYF.

Only a few counts were recorded for this clonotype. The chain links TRBV20-1 to TRBJ2-7; D is uncertain. The CDR3 covers 11 residues. In germline, CDR1 is DFQATT, CDR2 SNEGSKA (reference sequence). The V gene lost 6 bases and the J gene lost 2 bases, with 8 bases spanning the gap. The CDR3 here is CSAQRAYEQYF. In DNA, the CDR3 is TGCAGTGCCCAGCGAGCCTACGAGCAGTACTTC.

V gene TRBV19 combines with J gene TRBJ2-3, with TRBD2 identical over 10 bases. The CDR3 has 16 amino acids. V lost 5 bases, J lost 7 bases, and 12 bases stayed unmatched. Germline V lookup: CDR1 LNHDA, CDR2 SQIVND (reference sequence). The CDR3 protein is CASSPESGRAQYTQYF. CDR3 in DNA: TGTGCCAGTAGTCCGGAGAGCGGGAGGGCCCAGTATACGCAGTATTTT.

The J gene is TRBJ2-3, the V gene TRBV29-1; D uncertain. The ends were cut back, 7 bases at V and 0 bases at J, with 8 bases in the middle. Germline V gene sequence: CDR1 SQVTM, CDR2 ANQGSEA. There are 12 residues in the CDR3. In DNA form, the CDR3 reads TGCAGCGCCGGCCCTAGCACAGATACGCAGTATTTT. Its protein is CSAGPSTDTQYF.

This chain joins TRBV9 and TRBJ2-2, with TRBD2 matching 10 bases. There are 16 residues in the CDR3. J was trimmed by 6 bases and V by 3 bases; bases with no gene match: 8. Germline CDR1 SGDLS, CDR2 YYNGEE. The CDR3 sequence: CASSGGVAGGSGELFF. For the CDR3, the DNA is TGTGCCAGCAGCGGGGGGGTAGCGGGAGGATCCGGGGAGCTGTTTTTT.

The chain carries TRBV13 and TRBJ2-1; D unclear. Germline V gene sequence: CDR1 PRHDT, CDR2 FYEKMQ (reference sequence). The V end lost 0 bases, the J end lost 5 bases, and 14 bases lay between the germline ends. The CDR3 totals 16 residues. The CDR3 reads CASSLGQRVSDNEQFF. In DNA form, the CDR3 reads TGTGCCAGCAGCTTAGGCCAAAGGGTAAGCGACAATGAGCAGTTCTTC.

This clonotype was detected only a few times. V and J are TRBV20-1 and TRBJ2-7, with D possibly matching TRBD2 (6 bases). V dropped 5 bases and J dropped 6 bases, with 14 bases sitting between them. The length of the CDR3 is 12 residues. Germline V gene data show CDR1 as DFQATT and CDR2 as SNEGSKA (reference sequence). The CDR3 spells CSAGDSFVEQYF. The CDR3 region has the DNA TGCAGTGCTGGGGACTCTTTCGTCGAGCAGTACTTC.

This clonotype was detected many times. The chain recombines TRBV5-1 with TRBJ2-1; the match to TRBD2 covers 8 bases. CDR1 is SGHRS and CDR2 is YFSETQ in the germline V gene. This CDR3 has 16 amino acids. The ends lost 3 bases at V and 3 bases at J; junction bases unmatched: 8. CDR3 in DNA: TGCGCCAGCAGCTCACATACCGGGACTAGCTACAATGAGCAGTTCTTC. Translation gives CASSSHTGTSYNEQFF. The full variable domain, its missing parts supplied by reference TRBV5-1 and TRBJ2-1, is KAGVTQTPRYLIKTRGQQVTLSCSPISGHRSVSWYQQTPGQGLQFLFEYFSETQRNKGNFPGRFSGRQFSNSRSEMNVSTLELGDSALYLCASSSHTGTSYNEQFFGPGTRLTVL.

This clonotype was observed many times. The chain combines TRBV28 with TRBJ2-7, with D perhaps TRBD1 (6 bases). V was trimmed by 10 bases and J by 6 bases, leaving 16 bases between them. This CDR3 region has 12 residues. The germline V gene has CDR1 MDHEN and CDR2 SYDVKM. CDR3 in amino acids: CATHSGAGEQYF. CDR3 in DNA: TGTGCCACCCATTCAGGGGCAGGCGAGCAGTACTTC.

The sample holds many counts of this clonotype. This sequence joins TRBV6-4 and TRBJ2-1, with a tentative D call TRBD2 (6 bases). The CDR3 is made up of 14 amino acids. CDR1 is MRHNA and CDR2 is SNTAGT in the germline V gene. Trimming took 2 bases from V and 5 from J, leaving 10 bases between them. This chain's CDR3 is CASSDGGADNEQFF. The DNA for the CDR3 is TGTGCCAGCAGTGACGGCGGGGCCGACAATGAGCAGTTCTTC.

In nucleotides, the CDR3 is TGTGCCAGCAGCTCCCTGGGACGCCTCAACCCAGATACGCAGTATTTT. This sequence encodes CASSSLGRLNPDTQYF. The V call is TRBV5-6, the J call TRBJ2-3; D assignment may be TRBD1 or TRBD2 (5 bases each). The CDR3 contains 16 residues. V was cut by 3 bases and J by 4 bases, with 18 bases left in between. Germline V CDR1 and CDR2: SGHDT, YYEEEE.

There are many counts of this clonotype. The chain joins TRBV27 to TRBJ2-2; D not resolved. The CDR3 runs 13 residues. In germline, CDR1 is MNHEY, CDR2 SMNVEV (reference sequence). The V end lost 3 bases, the J end lost 6 bases, and 8 bases lay between the germline ends. Here the CDR3 reads CASSFVRAGELFF. The CDR3 region has the DNA TGTGCCAGCAGTTTTGTGAGAGCCGGGGAGCTGTTTTTT.